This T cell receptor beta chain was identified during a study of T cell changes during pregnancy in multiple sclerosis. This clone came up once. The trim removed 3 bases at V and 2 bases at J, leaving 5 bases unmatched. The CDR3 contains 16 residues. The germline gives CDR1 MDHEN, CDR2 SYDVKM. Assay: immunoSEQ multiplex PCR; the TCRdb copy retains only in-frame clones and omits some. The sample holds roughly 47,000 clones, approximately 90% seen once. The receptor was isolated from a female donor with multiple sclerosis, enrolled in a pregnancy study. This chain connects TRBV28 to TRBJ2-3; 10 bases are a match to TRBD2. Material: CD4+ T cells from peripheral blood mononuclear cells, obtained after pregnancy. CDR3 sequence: CASSFSLAGDTDTQYF. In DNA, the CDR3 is TGTGCCAGCAGTTTTTCCCTAGCGGGAGACACAGATACGCAGTATTTT.